The present T cell receptor beta chain was sequenced within a study of cytomegalovirus exposure and HLA in healthy donors. Worth noting for this clone: Antigen specificity is unknown.

This CDR3 region has 14 residues. Germline CDR1 is SGHTA and CDR2 is FQGNSA. V lost 4 bases to trimming and J lost 2 bases, with 11 bases between them. PCR used 60 Vbeta primers and 13 Jbeta primers. Clones were read by immunoSEQ multiplex PCR, and TCRdb kept only the in-frame ones, dropping some. This sample has fewer than 200,000 clones, with about 88% found just once. Study findings and constraints: With high specificity and sensitivity, the classifier reportedly diagnosed cytomegalovirus status.

This receptor was taken from a girl younger than two in good health and CMV-seronegative. The sample taken for sequencing was PBMCs. The J gene is TRBJ2-5, the V gene TRBV7-2; possibly TRBD2 for D (6 bases). CDR3 DNA: TGTGCCAGCAGCTGGAATAGCGGTCAAGAGACCCAGTACTTC. Its protein is CASSWNSGQETQYF.